This T cell receptor beta chain was identified during a study of blood T cells in healthy people across ages. General study points: The lack of PBMC sorting stopped any conclusive naive versus antigen-experienced comparison. While age rose, TCR beta diversity per million T cells dropped in a roughly linear way. Diversity estimates drawn from one million T cells were deemed underestimates.

Alongside a J-beta primer mix, a sample-barcoded 5' primer served in a second PCR lasting 7 to 11 cycles. A tag from a template-switch adaptor with 12 random nucleotides marked each cDNA molecule. One entry per CDR3 protein results from TCRdb running MiXCR on the 5' RACE reads. The sample consists of hundreds of thousands of distinct CDR3 sequences, 40% to 50% of them appearing once. Germline-derived CDR1 and CDR2 are MNHEY and SVGEGT. The CDR3 is made up of 16 amino acids. The V end was cut by 0 bases, the J end by 0 bases, with 9 bases between. Notes on this clonotype: Antigen: not known.

The sequencing input was blood. The rearrangement links TRBV6-2 or TRBV6-3 to TRBJ1-5; D might be TRBD1 (6 bases). This receptor was identified in a man of 80 years or more in good health. CDR3 sequence (DNA): TGTGCCAGCAGTTACTCGGGACATCTTAGCAATCAGCCCCAGCATTTT. Amino acids: CASSYSGHLSNQPQHF.